Detailed here is one TCR beta chain. As yet, its antigen is unknown. Sequencing was performed with immunoSEQ multiplex PCR; in TCRdb, only in-frame clones are kept and a portion is missing. The sample gives 55,000 to 85,000 clones, about 94% of which show up once; approximately 1% is in the top ten. CDR3 length equals 15 residues. Unmatched junction bases numbered 5, after V lost 4 bases and J lost 5 bases. Germline CDR1 reads SGHRS; CDR2 reads YFSETQ. This record comes from a study of cytomegalovirus exposure and HLA in healthy donors. Overall study results and limits: In the 130 or so validation repertoires, around 95% of cluster scores exceeded 0, per a later analysis.

Sequenced material: PBMCs. V and J are TRBV5-1 and TRBJ2-5; 13 positions match TRBD2. The sequence was obtained from a woman aged 18-35 years in good health and CMV-seronegative. The CDR3 region has the DNA TGCGCCAGCAGCAGGACTAGCGGGGGCCTGGAGACCCAGTACTTC. It specifies CASSRTSGGLETQYF.